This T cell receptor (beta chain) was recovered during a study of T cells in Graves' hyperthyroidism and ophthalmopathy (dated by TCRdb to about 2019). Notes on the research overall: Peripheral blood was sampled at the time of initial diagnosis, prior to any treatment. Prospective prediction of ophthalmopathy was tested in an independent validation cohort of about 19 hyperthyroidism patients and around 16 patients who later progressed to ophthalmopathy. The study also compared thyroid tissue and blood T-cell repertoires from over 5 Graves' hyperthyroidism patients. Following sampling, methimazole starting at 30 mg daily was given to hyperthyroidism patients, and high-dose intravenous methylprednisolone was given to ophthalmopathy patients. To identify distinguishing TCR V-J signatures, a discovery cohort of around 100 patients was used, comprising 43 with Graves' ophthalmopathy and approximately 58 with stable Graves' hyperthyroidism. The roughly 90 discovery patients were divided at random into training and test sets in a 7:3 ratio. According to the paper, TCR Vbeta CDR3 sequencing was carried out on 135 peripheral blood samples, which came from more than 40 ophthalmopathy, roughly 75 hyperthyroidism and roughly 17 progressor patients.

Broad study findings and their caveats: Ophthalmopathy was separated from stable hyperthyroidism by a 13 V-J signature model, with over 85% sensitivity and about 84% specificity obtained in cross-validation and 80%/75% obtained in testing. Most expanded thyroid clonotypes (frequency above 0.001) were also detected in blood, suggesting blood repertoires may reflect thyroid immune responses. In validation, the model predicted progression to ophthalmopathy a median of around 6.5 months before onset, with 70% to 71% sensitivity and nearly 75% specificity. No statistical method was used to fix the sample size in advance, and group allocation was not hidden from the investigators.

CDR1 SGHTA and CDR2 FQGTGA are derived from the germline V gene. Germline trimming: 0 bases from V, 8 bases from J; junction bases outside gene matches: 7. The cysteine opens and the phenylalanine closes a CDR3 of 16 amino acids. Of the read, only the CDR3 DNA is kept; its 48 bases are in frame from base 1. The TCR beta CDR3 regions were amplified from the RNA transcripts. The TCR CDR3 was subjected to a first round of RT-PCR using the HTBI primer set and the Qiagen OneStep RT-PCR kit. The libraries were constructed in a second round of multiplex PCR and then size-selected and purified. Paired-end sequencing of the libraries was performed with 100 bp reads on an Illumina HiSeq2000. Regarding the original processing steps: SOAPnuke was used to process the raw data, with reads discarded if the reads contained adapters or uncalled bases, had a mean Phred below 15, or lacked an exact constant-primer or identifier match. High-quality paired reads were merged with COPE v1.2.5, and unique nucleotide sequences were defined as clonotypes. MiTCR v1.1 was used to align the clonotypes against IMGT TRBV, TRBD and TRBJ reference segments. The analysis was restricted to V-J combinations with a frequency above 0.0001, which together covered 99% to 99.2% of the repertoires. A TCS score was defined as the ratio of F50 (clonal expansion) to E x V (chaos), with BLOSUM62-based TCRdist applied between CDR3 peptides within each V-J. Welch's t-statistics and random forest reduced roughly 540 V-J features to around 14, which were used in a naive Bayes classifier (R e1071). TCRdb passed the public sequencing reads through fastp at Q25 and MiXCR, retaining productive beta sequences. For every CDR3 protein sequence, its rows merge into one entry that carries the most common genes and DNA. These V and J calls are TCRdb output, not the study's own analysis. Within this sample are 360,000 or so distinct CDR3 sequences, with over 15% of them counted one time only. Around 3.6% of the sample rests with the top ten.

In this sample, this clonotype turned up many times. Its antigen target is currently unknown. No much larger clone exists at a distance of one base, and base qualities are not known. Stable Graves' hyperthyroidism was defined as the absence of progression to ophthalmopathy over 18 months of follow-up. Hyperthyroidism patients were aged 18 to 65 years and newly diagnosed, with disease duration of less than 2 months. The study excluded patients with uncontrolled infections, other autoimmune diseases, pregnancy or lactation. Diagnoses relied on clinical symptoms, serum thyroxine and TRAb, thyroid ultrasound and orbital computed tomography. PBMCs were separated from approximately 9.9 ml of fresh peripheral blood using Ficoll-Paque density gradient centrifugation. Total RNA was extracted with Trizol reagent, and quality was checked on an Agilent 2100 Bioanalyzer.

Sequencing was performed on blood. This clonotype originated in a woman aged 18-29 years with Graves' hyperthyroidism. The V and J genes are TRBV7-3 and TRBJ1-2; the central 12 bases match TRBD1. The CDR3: CASSLTGTGGEGGYTF. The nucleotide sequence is TGTGCCAGCAGCTTAACGGGGACAGGGGGCGAGGGCGGCTACACCTTC.